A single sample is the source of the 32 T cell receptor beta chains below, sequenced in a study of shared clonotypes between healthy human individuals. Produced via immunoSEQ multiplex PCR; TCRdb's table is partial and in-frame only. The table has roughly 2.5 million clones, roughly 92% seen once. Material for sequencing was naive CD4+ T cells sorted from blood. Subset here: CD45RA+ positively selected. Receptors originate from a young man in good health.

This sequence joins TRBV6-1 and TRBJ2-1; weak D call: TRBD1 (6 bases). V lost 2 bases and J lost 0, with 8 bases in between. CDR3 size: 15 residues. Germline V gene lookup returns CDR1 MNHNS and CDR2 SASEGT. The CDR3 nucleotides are TGTGCCAGCAGTGAACGAGGGGGCTCCTACAATGAGCAGTTCTTC. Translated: CASSERGGSYNEQFF.

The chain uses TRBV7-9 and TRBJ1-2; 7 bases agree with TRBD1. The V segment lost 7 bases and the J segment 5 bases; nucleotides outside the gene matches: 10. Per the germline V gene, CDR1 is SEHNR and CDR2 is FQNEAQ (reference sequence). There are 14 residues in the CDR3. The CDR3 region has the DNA TGTGCCAGCACCAACCAGGGGGGGATATATGGCTACACCTTC. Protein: CASTNQGGIYGYTF.

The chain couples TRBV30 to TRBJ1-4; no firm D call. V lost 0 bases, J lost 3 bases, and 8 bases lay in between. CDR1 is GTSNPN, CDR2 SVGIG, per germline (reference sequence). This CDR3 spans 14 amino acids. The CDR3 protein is CAWSVRASNEKLFF. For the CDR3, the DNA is TGTGCCTGGAGTGTTAGGGCTTCTAATGAAAAACTGTTTTTT.

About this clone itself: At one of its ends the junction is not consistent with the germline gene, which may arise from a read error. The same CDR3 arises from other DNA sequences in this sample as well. In DNA form, the CDR3 reads TGTGCCAGCAGTATTTGGGGGGGGAACACTGAAGCTTTCTTT. It encodes CASSIWGGNTEAFF. The chain employs TRBV19 and TRBJ1-1; possible D gene TRBD1, 5 bases. The CDR3 extends over 14 amino acids. CDR1 is LNHDA, CDR2 SQIVND, per germline (reference sequence).

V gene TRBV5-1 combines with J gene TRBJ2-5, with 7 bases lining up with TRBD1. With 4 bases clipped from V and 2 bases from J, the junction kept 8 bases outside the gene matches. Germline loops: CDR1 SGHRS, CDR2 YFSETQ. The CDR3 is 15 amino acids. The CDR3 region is CASSMGQGVQETQYF. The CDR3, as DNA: TGCGCCAGCAGCATGGGGCAGGGGGTACAAGAGACCCAGTACTTC.

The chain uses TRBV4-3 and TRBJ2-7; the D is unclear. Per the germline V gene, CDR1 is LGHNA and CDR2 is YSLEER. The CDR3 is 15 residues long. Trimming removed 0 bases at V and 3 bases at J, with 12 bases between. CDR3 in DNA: TGCGCCAGCAGCCAAGATACCCAGCCCTACTACGAGCAGTACTTC. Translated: CASSQDTQPYYEQYF.

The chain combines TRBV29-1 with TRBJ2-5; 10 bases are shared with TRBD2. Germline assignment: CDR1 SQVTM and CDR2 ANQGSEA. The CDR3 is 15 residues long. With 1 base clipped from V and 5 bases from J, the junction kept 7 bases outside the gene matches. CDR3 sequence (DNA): TGCAGCGTTGAAGGGGGTAGCGGGGGGTTGGAGACCCAGTACTTC. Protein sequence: CSVEGGSGGLETQYF.

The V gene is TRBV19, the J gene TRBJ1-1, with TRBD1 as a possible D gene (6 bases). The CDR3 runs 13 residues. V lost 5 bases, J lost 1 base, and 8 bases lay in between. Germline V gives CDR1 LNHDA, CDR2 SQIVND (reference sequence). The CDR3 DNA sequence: TGTGCCAGTAGTTTAGGGGGGAACACTGAAGCTTTCTTT. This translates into CASSLGGNTEAFF.

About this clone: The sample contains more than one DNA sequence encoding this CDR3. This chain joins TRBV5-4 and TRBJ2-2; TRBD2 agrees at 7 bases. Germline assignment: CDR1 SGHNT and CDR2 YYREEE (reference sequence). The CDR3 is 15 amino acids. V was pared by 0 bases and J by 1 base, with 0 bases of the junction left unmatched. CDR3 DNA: TGTGCCAGCAGCTTGGGGACTAGGAACACCGGGGAGCTGTTTTTT. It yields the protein CASSLGTRNTGELFF.

The CDR3 region is CASSYLGARAGELFF. The CDR3 bases are TGTGCCAGCAGTTACCTCGGGGCGCGGGCCGGGGAGCTGTTTTTT. The chain is built from TRBV6-5 and TRBJ2-2; TRBD1 or TRBD2 may be the D gene (5 bases each). Between the trimmed V and J ends, which lost 2 bases and 6 bases, there was a span of 13 bases. Germline assignment: CDR1 MNHEY and CDR2 SVGAGI. The CDR3 totals 15 residues.

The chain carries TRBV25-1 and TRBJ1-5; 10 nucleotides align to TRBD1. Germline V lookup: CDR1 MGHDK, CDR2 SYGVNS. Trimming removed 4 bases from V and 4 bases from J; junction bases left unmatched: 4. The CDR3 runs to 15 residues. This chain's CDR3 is CASSVGTGENQPQHF. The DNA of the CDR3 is TGTGCCAGCAGTGTGGGGACAGGGGAAAATCAGCCCCAGCATTTT.

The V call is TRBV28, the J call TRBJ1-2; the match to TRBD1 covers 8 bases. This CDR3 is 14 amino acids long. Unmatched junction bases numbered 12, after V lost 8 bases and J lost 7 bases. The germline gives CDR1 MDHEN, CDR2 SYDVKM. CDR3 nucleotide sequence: TGTGCCAGCCTCCCGGCTAACAGGGGGTCTGGCTACACCTTC. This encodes CASLPANRGSGYTF.

CDR3 sequence reads: CATSGGMSEKLFF. The CDR3 DNA is TGTGCCACCTCCGGGGGAATGAGTGAAAAACTGTTTTTT. V is TRBV10-3 and J is TRBJ1-4; D is possibly TRBD1 (5 bases). The germline V gene has CDR1 ENHRY and CDR2 SYGVKD. V was cut by 10 bases and J by 7 bases, with 16 bases left in between. The CDR3 contains 13 residues.

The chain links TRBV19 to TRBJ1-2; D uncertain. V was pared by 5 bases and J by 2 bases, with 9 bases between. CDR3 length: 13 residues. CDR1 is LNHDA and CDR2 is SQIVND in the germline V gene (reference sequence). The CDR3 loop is CASSLSRNYGYTF. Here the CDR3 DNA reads TGTGCCAGTAGTTTGTCCAGGAACTATGGCTACACCTTC. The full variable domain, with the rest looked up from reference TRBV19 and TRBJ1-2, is DGGITQSPKYLFRKEGQNVTLSCEQNLNHDAMYWYRQDPGQGLRLIYYSQIVNDFQKGDIAEGYSVSREKKESFPLTVTSAQKNPTAFYLCASSLSRNYGYTFGSGTRLTVV.

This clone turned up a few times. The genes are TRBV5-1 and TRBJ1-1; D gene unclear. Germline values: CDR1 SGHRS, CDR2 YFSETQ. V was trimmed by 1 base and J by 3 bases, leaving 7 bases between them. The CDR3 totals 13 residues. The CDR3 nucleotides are TGCGCCAGCAGCTTGTACGGGTACACTGAAGCTTTCTTT. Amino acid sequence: CASSLYGYTEAFF.

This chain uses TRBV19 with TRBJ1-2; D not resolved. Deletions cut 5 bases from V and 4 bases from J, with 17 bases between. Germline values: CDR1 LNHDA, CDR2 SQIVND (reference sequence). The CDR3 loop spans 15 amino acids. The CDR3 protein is CASSPTGPTGYGYTF. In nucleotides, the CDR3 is TGTGCCAGTAGTCCCACCGGGCCGACGGGCTATGGCTACACCTTC.

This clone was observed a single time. The CDR3: CAIGRGSSDTQYF. The CDR3, as DNA: TGTGCCATTGGACGCGGGAGTTCAGATACGCAGTATTTT. The chain uses TRBV10-3 and TRBJ2-3, with 7 bases lining up with TRBD2. Germline CDR1 is ENHRY and CDR2 is SYGVKD. The CDR3 covers 13 residues. The V and J ends lost 9 bases and 4 bases, in that order; junction bases with no gene match: 7.

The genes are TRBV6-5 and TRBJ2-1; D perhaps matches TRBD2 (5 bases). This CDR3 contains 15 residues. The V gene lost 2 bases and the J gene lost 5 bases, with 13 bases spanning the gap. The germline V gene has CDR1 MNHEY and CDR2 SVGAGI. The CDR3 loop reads CASSYVGLAHNEQFF. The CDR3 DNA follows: TGTGCCAGCAGTTACGTAGGTCTAGCCCACAATGAGCAGTTCTTC.

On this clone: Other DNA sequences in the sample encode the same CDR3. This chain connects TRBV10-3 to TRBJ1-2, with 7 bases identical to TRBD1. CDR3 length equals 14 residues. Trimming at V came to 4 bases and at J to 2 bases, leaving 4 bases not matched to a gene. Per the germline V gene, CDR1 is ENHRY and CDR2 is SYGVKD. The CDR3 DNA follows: TGTGCCATCAGTGGGGCAGGGGGGAACTATGGCTACACCTTC. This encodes CAISGAGGNYGYTF.

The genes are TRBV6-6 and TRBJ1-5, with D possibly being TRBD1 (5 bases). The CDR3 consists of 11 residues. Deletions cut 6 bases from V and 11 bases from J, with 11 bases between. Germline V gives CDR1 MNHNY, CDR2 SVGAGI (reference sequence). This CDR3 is CASSPDSAQHF. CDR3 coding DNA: TGTGCCAGCAGCCCAGACAGCGCCCAGCATTTT.

The CDR3 loop is CVVRLGMNTEAFF. In DNA, the CDR3 is TGTGTAGTTCGATTGGGCATGAACACTGAAGCTTTCTTT. The rearrangement joins TRBV28 to TRBJ1-1, with D unclear. This CDR3 is built from 13 residues. Germline CDR1 and CDR2: MDHEN and SYDVKM.

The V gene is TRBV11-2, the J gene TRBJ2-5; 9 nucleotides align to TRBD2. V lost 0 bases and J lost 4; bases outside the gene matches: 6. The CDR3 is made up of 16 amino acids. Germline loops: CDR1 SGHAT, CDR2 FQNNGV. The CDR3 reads CASSLDGSSGGETQYF. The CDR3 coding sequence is TGTGCCAGCAGCTTAGATGGGAGTAGCGGGGGAGAGACCCAGTACTTC.

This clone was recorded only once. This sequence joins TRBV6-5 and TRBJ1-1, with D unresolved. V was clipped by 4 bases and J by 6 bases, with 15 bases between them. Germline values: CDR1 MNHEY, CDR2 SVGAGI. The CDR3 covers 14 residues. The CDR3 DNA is TGTGCCAGCAGTTCTTTCCTGACGGGCTCTGAAGCTTTCTTT. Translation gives CASSSFLTGSEAFF.

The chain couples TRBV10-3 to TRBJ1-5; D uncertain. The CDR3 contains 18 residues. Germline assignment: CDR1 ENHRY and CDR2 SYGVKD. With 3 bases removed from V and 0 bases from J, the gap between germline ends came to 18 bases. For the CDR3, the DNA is TGTGCCATCAGTGACGCGGCCAGACCAGAAAATAGCAATCAGCCCCAGCATTTT. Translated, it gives CAISDAARPENSNQPQHF.

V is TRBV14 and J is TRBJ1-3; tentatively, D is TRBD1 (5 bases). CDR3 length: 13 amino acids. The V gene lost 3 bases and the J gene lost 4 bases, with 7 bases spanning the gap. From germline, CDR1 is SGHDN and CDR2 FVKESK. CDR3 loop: CASSQNRGNTIYF. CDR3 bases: TGTGCCAGCAGCCAGAACAGGGGAAACACCATATATTTT.

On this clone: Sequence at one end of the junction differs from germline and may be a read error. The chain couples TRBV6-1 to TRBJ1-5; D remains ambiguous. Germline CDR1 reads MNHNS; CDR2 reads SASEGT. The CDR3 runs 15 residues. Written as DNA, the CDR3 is TGTGCCAGCAGTGAAAGTTGGGGTAGCCATCAGCCCCAGCATTTT. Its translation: CASSESWGSHQPQHF.

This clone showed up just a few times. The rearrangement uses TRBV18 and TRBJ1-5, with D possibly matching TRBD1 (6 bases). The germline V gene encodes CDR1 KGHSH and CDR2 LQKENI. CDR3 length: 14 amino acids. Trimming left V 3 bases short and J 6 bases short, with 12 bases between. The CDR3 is CASSPGGLGQPQHF. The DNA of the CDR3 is TGTGCCAGCTCACCTGGGGGGCTCGGTCAGCCCCAGCATTTT.

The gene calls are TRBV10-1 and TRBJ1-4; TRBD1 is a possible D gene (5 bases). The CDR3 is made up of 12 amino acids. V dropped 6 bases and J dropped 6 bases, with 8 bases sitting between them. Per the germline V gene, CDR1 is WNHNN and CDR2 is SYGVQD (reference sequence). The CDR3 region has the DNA TGCGCCAGCAGCCGGGGGGATGAAAAACTGTTTTTT. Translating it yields CASSRGDEKLFF.

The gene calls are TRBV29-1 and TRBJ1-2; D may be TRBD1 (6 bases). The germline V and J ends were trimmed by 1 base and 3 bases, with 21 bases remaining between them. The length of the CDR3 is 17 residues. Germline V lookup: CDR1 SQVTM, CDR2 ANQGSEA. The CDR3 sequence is CSVEGGAGPWGDYGYTF. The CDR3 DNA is TGCAGCGTTGAAGGGGGGGCCGGACCCTGGGGCGACTATGGCTACACCTTC. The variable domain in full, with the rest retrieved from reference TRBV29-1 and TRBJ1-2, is SAVISQKPSRDICQRGTSLTIQCQVDSQVTMMFWYRQQPGQSLTLIATANQGSEATYESGFVIDKFPISRPNLTFSTLTVSNMSPEDSSIYLCSVEGGAGPWGDYGYTFGSGTRLTVV.

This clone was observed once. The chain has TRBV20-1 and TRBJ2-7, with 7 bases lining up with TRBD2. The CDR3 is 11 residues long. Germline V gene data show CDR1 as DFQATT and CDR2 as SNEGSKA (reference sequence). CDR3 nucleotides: TGCGGGGGGGACCGAATCTACGAGCAGTACTTC. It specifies CGGDRIYEQYF.

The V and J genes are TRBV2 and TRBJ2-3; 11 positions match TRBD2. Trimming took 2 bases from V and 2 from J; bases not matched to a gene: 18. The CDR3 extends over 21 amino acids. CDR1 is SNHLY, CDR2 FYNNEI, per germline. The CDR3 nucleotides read TGTGCCAGCAGTGAAAGGGTCGCATGGATGCTAGCGGGGGGTGTCACAGATACGCAGTATTTT. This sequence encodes CASSERVAWMLAGGVTDTQYF.

The CDR3 nucleotides are TGTGCCAGCAGGGGCAGGGAGAGGAACGAGCAGTACTTC. Translation gives CASRGRERNEQYF. The chain couples TRBV2 to TRBJ2-7; possibly TRBD1 or TRBD2 for D (5 bases each). This CDR3 is built from 13 residues. Germline CDR1 SNHLY, CDR2 FYNNEI. Trimming shortened V by 6 bases and J by 5 bases, and 14 bases separated the two germline ends.